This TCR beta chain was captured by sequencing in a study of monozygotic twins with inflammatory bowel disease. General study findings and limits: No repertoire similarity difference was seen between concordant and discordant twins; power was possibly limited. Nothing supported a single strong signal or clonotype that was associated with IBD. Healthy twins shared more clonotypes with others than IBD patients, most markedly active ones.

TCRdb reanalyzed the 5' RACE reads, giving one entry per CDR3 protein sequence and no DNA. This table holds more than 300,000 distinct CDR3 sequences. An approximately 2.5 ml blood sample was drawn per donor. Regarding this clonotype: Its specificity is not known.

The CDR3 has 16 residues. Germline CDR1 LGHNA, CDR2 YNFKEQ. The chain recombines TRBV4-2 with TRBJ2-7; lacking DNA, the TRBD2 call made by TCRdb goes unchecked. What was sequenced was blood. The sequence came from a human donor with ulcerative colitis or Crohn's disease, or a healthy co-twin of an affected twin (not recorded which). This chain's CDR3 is CASSQEEASVAYEQYF.